The 14 T cell receptor beta chains below come from one sample, sequenced in a study of T-cell reconstitution after alpha-beta-depleted transplantation in children. Unique molecular identifiers were used in preparing the TCRbeta library. TCRdb used MiXCR to reprocess the PCR reads, holding one entry per CDR3 protein. The sample records about 870,000 distinct CDR3 sequences, approximately 15% being singletons. The sequencing here drew on PBMCs, mostly from graft donor cells, taken 360 days after TCRalphabeta/CD19-depleted stem cell transplant. Receptors originate from a male patient between 10 and 17 years old who had a stem cell transplant for acute lymphoblastic leukemia, so the T cells may come from the graft donor.

This clonotype was observed a few times. V and J are TRBV6-5 and TRBJ1-4; D unclear. Germline loops: CDR1 MNHEY, CDR2 SVGAGI. The CDR3 has 15 amino acids. V was clipped by 0 bases and J by 1 base, with 6 bases between them. CDR3 protein: CASSYSALTNEKLFF. The DNA of the CDR3 is TGTGCCAGCAGTTACTCAGCGCTAACTAATGAAAAACTGTTTTTT.

This sequence joins TRBV5-1 and TRBJ2-7, with D possibly being TRBD2 (6 bases). This CDR3 contains 13 residues. With 4 bases removed from V and 0 bases from J, the gap between germline ends came to 8 bases. CDR1 and CDR2 (germline): SGHRS, YFSETQ. DNA for the CDR3: TGCGCCAGCAGCCGCGGGGACTCCTACGAGCAGTACTTC. This sequence encodes CASSRGDSYEQYF. Full variable domain (missing parts from reference TRBV5-1 and TRBJ2-7): KAGVTQTPRYLIKTRGQQVTLSCSPISGHRSVSWYQQTPGQGLQFLFEYFSETQRNKGNFPGRFSGRQFSNSRSEMNVSTLELGDSALYLCASSRGDSYEQYFGPGTRLTVT.

This clonotype was recorded a few times. V and J are TRBV6-2 or TRBV6-3 and TRBJ2-7, with 10 bases lining up with TRBD1. The CDR3 spans 16 residues. Unmatched junction bases numbered 12, after V lost 5 bases and J lost 5 bases. Germline V lookup: CDR1 MNHEY, CDR2 SVGEGT. The CDR3 nucleotides are TGTGCCAGCAGTGTTCCCCACGGGACAGGGGACAACGAGCAGTACTTC. Residues: CASSVPHGTGDNEQYF.

The CDR3 region is CASSLDIDQGPYHWLAFF. The CDR3 DNA reads as TGTGCCAGCAGCTTAGATATCGACCAAGGGCCGTACCACTGGTTGGCTTTCTTT. The chain employs TRBV11-2 and TRBJ1-1, with D unresolved. Trimming pared 0 bases from V and 11 bases from J, leaving 28 bases between. The CDR3 runs to 18 residues. CDR1 and CDR2 from the germline V gene are SGHAT and FQNNGV. The full variable domain, in which reference TRBV11-2 and TRBJ1-1 provide the parts outside the CDR3, is EAGVAQSPRYKIIEKRQSVAFWCNPISGHATLYWYQQILGQGPKLLIQFQNNGVVDDSQLPKDRFSAERLKGVDSTLKIQPAKLEDSAVYLCASSLDIDQGPYHWLAFFGQGTRLTVV.

This rearrangement joins TRBV12-3 or TRBV12-4 to TRBJ2-2; D gene uncertain. V lost 5 bases to trimming and J lost 4 bases, with 17 bases between them. CDR3 length: 16 residues. This CDR3 reads CASSPLARPGTGELFF. CDR3 bases: TGTGCCAGCAGTCCCTTAGCTCGGCCGGGCACCGGGGAGCTGTTTTTT.

The V call is TRBV12-3 or TRBV12-4, the J call TRBJ2-1, with no clear D. The CDR3 loop spans 13 amino acids. V lost 3 bases and J 4 bases, leaving 7 bases between the germline ends. CDR3 sequence reads: CASSFRAYNEQFF. The CDR3 DNA reads TGTGCCAGCAGTTTTCGGGCTTACAATGAGCAGTTCTTC.

CDR3: CASSTSGHNYNEQFF. CDR3 bases: TGTGCCAGCAGTACTAGCGGGCACAACTACAATGAGCAGTTCTTC. The chain has TRBV6-4 and TRBJ2-1, with 9 bases that match TRBD2. Unmatched junction bases numbered 5, after V lost 5 bases and J lost 3 bases. This CDR3 comprises 15 residues. Germline CDR1 reads MRHNA; CDR2 reads SNTAGT.

The chain joins TRBV12-3 or TRBV12-4 to TRBJ2-7; 8 nucleotides match TRBD1. The CDR3 is 16 residues long. J lost 2 bases, V lost 7 bases, and 13 bases had no gene match. The CDR3 region is CASTEGGQVGAYEQYF. The CDR3 DNA follows: TGTGCCAGCACTGAGGGGGGACAGGTTGGGGCCTACGAGCAGTACTTC.

The chain uses TRBV6-1 and TRBJ2-5; D might be TRBD1 (6 bases). CDR1 and CDR2 (germline): MNHNS, SASEGT. Between the trimmed V and J ends, which lost 6 bases and 5 bases, there was a span of 19 bases. This CDR3 contains 15 residues. The CDR3 here is CASSAGPGHLETQYF. CDR3 DNA sequence: TGTGCCAGCAGCGCAGGGCCGGGACATCTCGAGACCCAGTACTTC.

This clonotype was counted between two and nine times. J is TRBJ2-4 and V is TRBV5-6; the D gene is possibly TRBD1 (6 bases). Germline lookup yields CDR1 SGHDT and CDR2 YYEEEE. The CDR3 length is 14 residues. V was trimmed by 4 bases and J by 7 bases, leaving 15 bases between them. The CDR3 here is CASSAPGVRNIQYF. CDR3 bases: TGTGCCAGCAGCGCCCCAGGGGTTCGGAACATTCAGTACTTC.

The V gene is TRBV20-1, the J gene TRBJ1-6; 7 nucleotides align to TRBD1. Per the germline V gene, CDR1 is DFQATT and CDR2 is SNEGSKA (reference sequence). The CDR3 sequence is 14 residues long. V dropped 5 bases and J dropped 6; count of bases not matched to a gene: 7. CDR3 in DNA: TGCAGTGCTCTTCCTCGACAGGGTAATTCACCCCTCCACTTT. It encodes CSALPRQGNSPLHF.

This chain uses TRBV9 with TRBJ2-7; D is unclear. Per the germline V gene, CDR1 is SGDLS and CDR2 is YYNGEE. CDR3 length: 15 amino acids. Trimming took 3 bases from V and 0 from J, leaving 13 bases between them. The CDR3, as DNA: TGTGCCAGCAGCGCTGACACCTCCAGCTCCTACGAGCAGTACTTC. As protein: CASSADTSSSYEQYF.

The rearrangement joins TRBV2 to TRBJ2-7; D remains ambiguous. Germline V gene lookup returns CDR1 SNHLY and CDR2 FYNNEI. There are 11 residues in the CDR3. The germline V and J ends were trimmed by 6 bases and 2 bases, with 5 bases remaining between them. The CDR3 bases are TGTGCCAGCAGGATGACCTACGAGCAGTACTTC. It translates to CASRMTYEQYF.

This clonotype was detected only a few times. The genes are TRBV7-2 and TRBJ1-4; 7 positions agree with TRBD1. Germline lookup yields CDR1 SGHTA and CDR2 FQGNSA. J gave up 6 bases and V 5 bases, and 18 bases lay outside the gene matches. The CDR3 runs to 18 residues. CDR3 loop: CASSPAPGGGRGDEKLFF. The CDR3 DNA is TGTGCCAGCAGCCCCGCCCCCGGTGGGGGCAGGGGGGATGAAAAACTGTTTTTT. The full variable domain, rest sourced from reference TRBV7-2 and TRBJ1-4, is GAGVSQSPSNKVTEKGKDVELRCDPISGHTALYWYRQSLGQGLEFLIYFQGNSAPDKSGLPSDRFSAERTGGSVSTLTIQRTQQEDSAVYLCASSPAPGGGRGDEKLFFGSGTQLSVL.